This TCR beta chain was sequenced in a study of T cell repertoires in cytomegalovirus infection. Study in general: HLA-B-restricted CMV epitopes that are well studied, plus recently identified HLA-C-restricted ones, were used by the study. Both a matching HLA type and CMV infection were indicated by public TCR beta signatures.

This clonotype showed up just a few times. Its target is unknown. Study results and caveats: In two of eight donors, the top clonotype was HLA-C-restricted CMV-specific.

The CDR3 runs to 17 residues. CDR1 MDHEN and CDR2 SYDVKM come from the germline V gene. V lost 6 bases to trimming and J lost 4 bases; unmatched junction nucleotides: 17. TCRdb fed the reads into MiXCR, producing one record per CDR3 protein. The top ten clones hold roughly 12% of a sample with roughly 920,000 distinct CDR3 sequences, about 33% of them seen once. This chain joins TRBV28 and TRBJ1-2, with 7 bases that match TRBD1. The sequence was collected from a human donor in good health (CMV status not recorded). Some clones in this sample may be carry-over from other donors' samples. The material was cultured CD8+ T cells from PBMCs, obtained from culture after CMV antigen stimulation. CDR3 loop: CASRTEITTGTSYGYTF. The DNA for the CDR3 is TGTGCCAGCAGAACCGAGATAACGACAGGGACGAGCTATGGCTACACCTTC.